This TCR beta chain was sequenced in a study of identical twins. V dropped 4 bases and J dropped 5 bases, with 14 bases sitting between them. Looked up from germline, CDR1 is MNHEY and CDR2 is SMNVEV (reference sequence). The CDR3 loop spans 15 amino acids. Template switching added a universal primer binding site, and final cDNA carried unique molecular identifiers. TCRdb itself ran the 5' RACE reads through MiXCR, one entry per CDR3 protein. This table has hundreds of thousands of distinct CDR3 sequences, approximately 9% appearing once. The same specimen was also included in a second study, on yellow fever vaccine responses in identical twins.

This chain links TRBV27 with TRBJ2-2; no firm D call. Sequencing used PBMCs. The receptor's source is a young woman in good health. CDR3: CASSSSTVGTGELFF. The CDR3 DNA reads as TGTGCCAGCAGTTCAAGCACAGTGGGAACCGGGGAGCTGTTTTTT.